This TCR beta chain was observed in a study of T-cell memory formation after mild COVID-19. Overall study: TCR clustering was largely donor specific.

V was pared by 0 bases and J by 9 bases, with 14 bases between. Per the germline V gene, CDR1 is MNHEY and CDR2 is SVGAGI. The CDR3 is made up of 14 amino acids. Details on this clonotype: Its antigen remains unidentified.

A single record per CDR3 protein comes from TCRdb applying MiXCR to the 5' RACE reads. The sample lists 200,000 to 250,000 distinct CDR3 sequences, about 27% occurring once. Study-level findings and limits: Contracting clones from day 15 to 85 showed balanced CD4/CD8; later expanders favored CD4+. Contracting CD8+ clones were enriched in EMRA, CD4+ mainly in CM and EM. Researchers found some responding clones in pre-infection memory, a sign that cross-reactive memory joined.

What was sequenced was PBMCs or a T cell subset sorted from them (not recorded which). The sequence was collected from an adult woman who had mild COVID-19 (a few samples of this study predate the infection). Cell type and time point are not known. The genes are TRBV6-5 and TRBJ1-1, with D unresolved. The CDR3: CASSYSWTEPKAFF. Written as DNA, the CDR3 is TGTGCCAGCAGTTACTCGTGGACGGAACCAAAAGCTTTCTTT.